This passage covers 24 T cell receptor beta chains from one sample sequenced in a study of Graves' ophthalmopathy and Graves' hyperthyroidism. RNA transcripts were the source from which TCR beta CDR3 regions were amplified. The first round was an RT-PCR with HTBI primers, and the second round was a multiplex PCR. From the multiplex PCR reads, TCRdb called clonotypes with MiXCR, one entry per CDR3 protein. The sample gives 560,000 or so distinct CDR3 sequences, 35% to 40% of which show up once; about 4% is in the top ten. The material sequenced was peripheral blood or thyroid tissue (not recorded which). The receptors here all came from an adult man with Graves' hyperthyroidism.

The genes are TRBV19 and TRBJ1-4; D unresolved. The CDR3 runs to 12 residues. Germline assignment: CDR1 LNHDA and CDR2 SQIVND (reference sequence). Trimming took 5 bases from V and 7 from J, leaving 8 bases between them. The CDR3 loop reads CASSPRSEKLFF. The CDR3 nucleotides are TGTGCCAGTAGTCCCCGGAGTGAAAAACTGTTTTTT.

The chain is built from TRBV7-2 and TRBJ1-1; TRBD1 matches at 9 bases. Per germline, CDR1 SGHTA and CDR2 FQGNSA. V gave up 5 bases and J gave up 0 bases; unmatched junction bases: 10. The CDR3 totals 17 residues. In DNA, the CDR3 is TGTGCCAGCAGCCAAGGGACAGGGACTCTAATGAACACTGAAGCTTTCTTT. Amino acid sequence: CASSQGTGTLMNTEAFF.

This clonotype was detected ten times or more. The chain is built from TRBV14 and TRBJ2-5; 7 bases line up with TRBD1. CDR3 length equals 16 residues. The J segment lost 2 bases and the V segment lost 0 bases, leaving 6 bases of the junction unmatched. Looked up from germline, CDR1 is SGHDN and CDR2 is FVKESK. The CDR3 protein is CASSQDFRGKQETQYF. The CDR3 DNA reads as TGTGCCAGCAGCCAAGACTTCAGGGGGAAACAAGAGACCCAGTACTTC.

This clonotype was detected only a few times. This chain uses TRBV28 with TRBJ1-5, with D possibly matching TRBD1 (5 bases). The CDR3 covers 16 residues. V lost 2 bases and J lost 3, with 14 bases in between. Germline assignment: CDR1 MDHEN and CDR2 SYDVKM. CDR3 nucleotide sequence: TGTGCCAGCAGTTTAGGGGCTGGGCAGGTCAATCAGCCCCAGCATTTT. Protein: CASSLGAGQVNQPQHF.

This clonotype came up many times. The V call is TRBV5-1, the J call TRBJ2-7; TRBD1 aligns across 10 bases. The CDR3 has 15 amino acids. The trim removed 4 bases at V and 3 bases at J, leaving 7 bases unmatched. Per germline, CDR1 SGHRS and CDR2 YFSETQ. The CDR3 region has the DNA TGCGCCAGCAGCCAGGAAGGGACAGGGGTCTACGAGCAGTACTTC. It is translated as CASSQEGTGVYEQYF.

The table lists this clonotype with many counts. The chain combines TRBV10-3 with TRBJ2-2, with TRBD1 matching over 8 bases. Germline CDR1 ENHRY, CDR2 SYGVKD. With 6 bases clipped from V and 4 bases from J, the junction kept 7 bases outside the gene matches. This CDR3 is 15 amino acids long. CDR3 in amino acids: CAIRPGQVGTGELFF. The CDR3 DNA follows: TGTGCCATCAGGCCGGGACAGGTTGGCACCGGGGAGCTGTTTTTT.

Of note for this clonotype: The conserved final phenylalanine or tryptophan is absent from the CDR3, which likely points to a read error. The limits of the CDR3 on the DNA are not certain, so only TCRdb's listed CDR3 is given. J is TRBJ2-5 and V is TRBV5-1; the table's D call, TRBD2, has no DNA check behind it. Counting both end residues, the CDR3 totals 8 amino acids. Germline V gene data show CDR1 as SGHRS and CDR2 as YFSETQ. CDR3 amino acids: CASRTGTS.

As regards this clonotype: One base away lies a much larger clone, so this may be a sequencing read error. The chain links TRBV7-9 to TRBJ1-1; D gene unclear. Germline V gene data show CDR1 as SEHNR and CDR2 as FQNEAQ (reference sequence). The CDR3 is 12 residues long. CDR3 region: CASRSNDQSASF. CDR3 nucleotides: TGTGCCAGCAGATCAAACGACCAGTCGGCTTCCTTT.

With regard to this clonotype: Germline is not matched at one junction end, which may reflect a read error. The chain is built from TRBV9 and TRBJ1-5; 7 bases align to TRBD1. CDR1 and CDR2 (germline): SGDLS, YYNGEE. This CDR3 is 10 amino acids long. This CDR3 reads CASSAGTEVF. The CDR3 DNA is TGTGCCAGCAGCGCCGGGACAGAAGTATTT.

The J gene is TRBJ1-2, the V gene TRBV10-1; D remains ambiguous. V was shortened by 4 bases and J by 8 bases, with 14 bases between the two germline ends. This CDR3 has 13 residues. Germline V lookup: CDR1 WNHNN, CDR2 SYGVQD (reference sequence). The CDR3 protein is CASSARVGSGYTF. The CDR3 DNA reads TGCGCCAGCAGTGCCCGGGTTGGGAGCGGCTACACCTTC.

The chain combines TRBV9 with TRBJ1-1, with D possibly matching TRBD1 (5 bases). Trimming cost V 0 bases and J 4 bases, with 10 bases left between them. The CDR3 covers 14 residues. The germline CDR1 and CDR2 sequences are SGDLS and YYNGEE. CDR3 in amino acids: CASSVGGYVTEAFF. In nucleotides, the CDR3 is TGTGCCAGCAGCGTAGGGGGCTACGTCACTGAAGCTTTCTTT.

The rearrangement joins TRBV2 to TRBJ1-3; TRBD1 agrees at 11 bases. The CDR3 runs 16 residues. Looked up from germline, CDR1 is SNHLY and CDR2 is FYNNEI. J gave up 2 bases and V 2 bases, and 2 bases lay outside the gene matches. As DNA, the CDR3 is TGTGCCAGCAGTGAAACGGGACAGGGGGCTGGAAACACCATATATTTT. It is translated as CASSETGQGAGNTIYF.

This clonotype has ten or more counts. The chain employs TRBV29-1 and TRBJ2-7; D is undetermined. Germline V gives CDR1 SQVTM, CDR2 ANQGSEA. This CDR3 is built from 12 residues. Between the trimmed V and J ends, which lost 7 bases and 2 bases, there was a span of 12 bases. The CDR3 here is CSARVTAYEQYF. CDR3 DNA sequence: TGCAGCGCCCGGGTCACCGCCTACGAGCAGTACTTC.

This clonotype was observed many times. The chain uses TRBV5-1 and TRBJ1-4; D may be TRBD1 (5 bases). The germline V gene encodes CDR1 SGHRS and CDR2 YFSETQ. Trimming pared 3 bases from V and 7 bases from J, leaving 13 bases between. The CDR3 runs 14 residues. The CDR3 sequence: CASSSLGLGEKLFF. The CDR3 DNA is TGCGCCAGCAGCTCCCTGGGACTGGGTGAAAAACTGTTTTTT.

This clonotype appeared a few times. V usage is TRBV12-3 or TRBV12-4 and J usage is TRBJ1-2; 7 bases line up with TRBD1. The CDR3 covers 14 residues. With 6 bases clipped from V and 4 bases from J, the junction kept 8 bases outside the gene matches. The DNA for the CDR3 is TGTGCCAGCAGACCAGTACAGGGGACCTATGGCTACACCTTC. Translated: CASRPVQGTYGYTF.

This clonotype was seen a few times. This chain links TRBV10-3 with TRBJ2-3, with a possible D match to TRBD2 (5 bases). Germline V gives CDR1 ENHRY, CDR2 SYGVKD. V lost 4 bases to trimming and J lost 7 bases, with 15 bases between them. The CDR3 loop spans 14 amino acids. CDR3 nucleotides: TGTGCCATCAGTGGGCCGCCGGAGGTCTATACGCAGTATTTT. Protein: CAISGPPEVYTQYF.

This clonotype was counted many times. A much larger clone differs by one base, so this may be a read error. The chain recombines TRBV11-2 with TRBJ2-2; D not resolved. The CDR3 totals 11 residues. The V gene's germline CDR1 is SGHAT and CDR2 FQNNGV. V lost 6 bases, J lost 4 bases, and 3 bases lay in between. The CDR3 reads CASRFTGELFF. The CDR3 DNA sequence: TGTGCCAGCAGGTTCACCGGGGAGCTGTTTTTT.

Many counts were recorded for this clonotype. The junction differs from germline at one of its ends, possibly a read error. The rearrangement links TRBV7-7 to TRBJ2-5, with 7 positions matching TRBD1. CDR1 SSHAT and CDR2 FNYEAQ come from the germline V gene (reference sequence). The CDR3 extends over 14 amino acids. The CDR3 loop reads CASSKRQGVETQYF. The CDR3 DNA reads as TGTGCTAGCAGCAAGAGACAGGGCGTAGAGACCCAGTACTTC.

V gene TRBV5-1 combines with J gene TRBJ1-4; 11 nucleotides align to TRBD1. V shed 3 bases, J shed 6 bases, and the junction held 1 base outside the gene matches. The germline CDR1 and CDR2 sequences are SGHRS and YFSETQ. The CDR3 has 14 amino acids. The CDR3: CASSWGQGDEKLFF. The CDR3 region has the DNA TGCGCCAGCAGCTGGGGACAGGGGGATGAAAAACTGTTTTTT.

This chain connects TRBV20-1 to TRBJ2-7, with TRBD1 as a possible D gene (6 bases). The CDR3 has 14 residues. Trimming stripped 3 bases from V and 4 bases from J, with 16 bases between. Per the germline V gene, CDR1 is DFQATT and CDR2 is SNEGSKA (reference sequence). The CDR3 loop is CSASGDTAYYEQYF. Written as DNA, the CDR3 is TGCAGTGCTAGCGGGGACACGGCATATTACGAGCAGTACTTC.

This clonotype was picked up many times. The chain has TRBV28 and TRBJ1-2; 8 bases agree with TRBD1. In germline, CDR1 is MDHEN, CDR2 SYDVKM. CDR3 length: 15 amino acids. The ends lost 5 bases at V and 6 bases at J; junction bases unmatched: 11. CDR3 DNA: TGTGCCAGCAGTCGAAGGGCAGGGGGCGTCGATGGCTACACCTTC. Its protein product is CASSRRAGGVDGYTF.

V is TRBV6-1 and J is TRBJ1-2, with TRBD1 identical over 9 bases. Trimming cost V 5 bases and J 7 bases; bases outside gene matches: 8. Germline V gene data show CDR1 as MNHNS and CDR2 as SASEGT. There are 14 residues in the CDR3. The CDR3 sequence is CASSFETGGAGYTF. The DNA for the CDR3 is TGTGCCAGCAGTTTCGAGACAGGGGGAGCTGGCTACACCTTC.

A note on this clonotype: At one boundary the junction diverges from the germline segment, which might be a read error. The rearrangement uses TRBV29-1 and TRBJ1-3; weak D call: TRBD1 (5 bases). The CDR3 sequence is 13 residues long. Germline V gene data show CDR1 as SQVTM and CDR2 as ANQGSEA. The CDR3 reads CAWSRGSGNTIYF. In nucleotides, the CDR3 is TGTGCCTGGAGTAGGGGCTCTGGAAACACCATATATTTT. The whole variable domain, remainder taken from reference TRBV29-1 and TRBJ1-3, is SAVISQKPSRDICQRGTSLTIQCQVDSQVTMMFWYRQQPGQSLTLIATANQGSEATYESGFVIDKFPISRPNLTFSTLTVSNMSPEDSSIYLCAWSRGSGNTIYFGEGSWLTVV.

The sample holds a few counts of this clonotype. The chain employs TRBV5-1 and TRBJ2-7; perhaps D is TRBD1 or TRBD2 (5 bases each). Deletions cut 0 bases from V and 5 bases from J, with 12 bases between. Germline values: CDR1 SGHRS, CDR2 YFSETQ. This CDR3 is built from 14 residues. The CDR3 reads CASSLVAGSDEQYF. CDR3 coding DNA: TGCGCCAGCAGCTTGGTTGCAGGGAGCGACGAGCAGTACTTC.